One sample yielded the 23 T cell receptor beta chains listed below, sequenced in a study of spatial heterogeneity in lung cancer. Time point described: blood at routine non-recurrence follow-up after resection. Frozen PBMC, nontumor lung or tumor provided whole RNA, which was sequenced unsorted. MiXCR, run by TCRdb on the 5' RACE reads, gives a single entry per CDR3 protein. The sample lists around 110,000 distinct CDR3 sequences, 12% seen once, with roughly 17% in the top ten. This specimen was PBMCs, taken at follow-up. The receptors stem from a male donor with early-stage non-small cell lung cancer.

The table lists this clonotype with a few counts. The chain carries TRBV6-5 and TRBJ2-3; D assignment may be TRBD1 or TRBD2 (5 bases each). V gave up 2 bases and J gave up 4 bases, with 19 bases separating them. Germline V gives CDR1 MNHEY, CDR2 SVGAGI. CDR3 size: 17 residues. The CDR3 coding sequence is TGTGCCAGCAGTTACGATGGGGGACCCTTTCAAGCAGATACGCAGTATTTT. This translates into CASSYDGGPFQADTQYF.

This clonotype came up many times. The chain is built from TRBV6-2 or TRBV6-3 and TRBJ2-3; 11 nucleotides line up with TRBD1. With V trimmed by 2 bases and J by 3 bases, 4 bases remained unmatched. This CDR3 is 16 amino acids long. Germline CDR1 is MNHEY and CDR2 is SVGEGT. The chain's CDR3 is CASSYGQGARTDTQYF. The CDR3, as DNA: TGTGCCAGCAGTTACGGACAGGGGGCGAGGACAGATACGCAGTATTTT.

This clonotype was found many times. The rearrangement joins TRBV10-3 to TRBJ1-4, with D tentatively TRBD1 (5 bases). From germline, CDR1 is ENHRY and CDR2 SYGVKD. The CDR3 length is 11 residues. V shed 4 bases and J shed 8 bases, with 5 bases lying between them. CDR3 coding DNA: TGTGCCATCAGTGGGGGCGAAAAACTGTTTTTT. Translated, it gives CAISGGEKLFF.

This clonotype turned up a few times. V gene TRBV13 combines with J gene TRBJ1-2, with D maybe TRBD1 (6 bases). From germline, CDR1 is PRHDT and CDR2 FYEKMQ (reference sequence). Trimming took 4 bases from V and 5 from J, leaving 14 bases between them. The length of the CDR3 is 14 residues. The CDR3 loop is CASSSGQRVYGYTF. CDR3 sequence (DNA): TGTGCCAGCAGCTCCGGACAGAGGGTGTATGGCTACACCTTC.

The genes are TRBV28 and TRBJ1-2, with D maybe TRBD1 (6 bases). The CDR3 spans 13 residues. The V end was cut by 11 bases, the J end by 2 bases, with 15 bases between. Germline V gives CDR1 MDHEN, CDR2 SYDVKM. The CDR3 DNA reads as TGTGCCTCCGGGGGGGCCCCAAACTATGGCTACACCTTC. Protein product: CASGGAPNYGYTF.

The J gene is TRBJ1-5, the V gene TRBV28, with 8 bases identical to TRBD1. Trimming at V came to 1 base and at J to 4 bases, leaving 9 bases not matched to a gene. The CDR3 has 17 amino acids. CDR1 MDHEN and CDR2 SYDVKM come from the germline V gene. The CDR3 protein is CASSLFLTGVGNQPQHF. DNA for the CDR3: TGTGCCAGCAGTTTATTCTTGACAGGGGTAGGGAATCAGCCCCAGCATTTT.

This sequence joins TRBV10-2 and TRBJ1-3; D remains ambiguous. The V gene's germline CDR1 is WSHSY and CDR2 SAAADI. The CDR3 spans 15 residues. V lost 2 bases and J lost 4, with 12 bases in between. The chain's CDR3 is CASSENRRSGNTIYF. CDR3 bases: TGCGCCAGCAGTGAGAACCGCCGTTCCGGAAACACCATATATTTT.

This chain uses TRBV3-1 with TRBJ1-1, with D tentatively TRBD1 (6 bases). The CDR3 consists of 16 residues. Trimming left V 3 bases short and J 1 base short, with 15 bases between. The germline gives CDR1 LGHDT, CDR2 YNNKEL (reference sequence). The CDR3: CASSQSPGQANTEAFF. The CDR3 DNA reads TGTGCCAGCAGCCAGTCTCCGGGACAAGCGAACACTGAAGCTTTCTTT.

The V and J genes are TRBV20-1 and TRBJ1-2; D perhaps matches TRBD1 (5 bases). Germline V gene lookup returns CDR1 DFQATT and CDR2 SNEGSKA (reference sequence). The ends were cut back, 0 bases at V and 0 bases at J, with 8 bases in the middle. The CDR3 contains 14 residues. CDR3 region: CSARDRVANYGYTF. CDR3 DNA sequence: TGCAGTGCTAGAGACAGGGTCGCTAACTATGGCTACACCTTC.

The CDR3 sequence: CSARDPLNTEAFF. The CDR3, as DNA: TGCAGTGCTAGGGACCCCCTGAACACTGAAGCTTTCTTT. V and J are TRBV20-1 and TRBJ1-1; D is uncertain. Germline V gives CDR1 DFQATT, CDR2 SNEGSKA (reference sequence). The germline V and J ends were trimmed by 3 bases and 0 bases, with 8 bases remaining between them. CDR3 length: 13 amino acids.

This chain connects TRBV6-1 to TRBJ1-2; TRBD1 might be the D (5 bases). The CDR3 has 16 residues. The V end was cut by 6 bases, the J end by 2 bases, with 19 bases between. The germline gives CDR1 MNHNS, CDR2 SASEGT. CDR3 sequence: CASRPTASGINYGYTF. The CDR3 region has the DNA TGTGCCAGCAGACCCACTGCCTCAGGGATCAACTATGGCTACACCTTC.

This clonotype was detected ten times or more. The V gene is TRBV10-3, the J gene TRBJ2-2; unclear D gene. CDR1 is ENHRY and CDR2 is SYGVKD in the germline V gene. The CDR3 has 12 amino acids. Trimming shortened V by 9 bases and J by 7 bases, and 12 bases separated the two germline ends. CDR3 nucleotide sequence: TGTGCCATGAATGTTACCGTCGGGGAGCTGTTTTTT. This encodes CAMNVTVGELFF.

This chain uses TRBV28 with TRBJ2-1; TRBD1 matches 7 bases. Unmatched junction bases numbered 10, after V lost 6 bases and J lost 8 bases. The CDR3 is 14 amino acids. CDR1 MDHEN and CDR2 SYDVKM come from the germline V gene. The CDR3 is CASSQTGFEDEQFF. The CDR3 DNA follows: TGTGCCAGCAGCCAGACAGGGTTTGAGGATGAGCAGTTCTTC.

This clonotype was observed at least ten times. The chain uses TRBV24-1 and TRBJ2-2; a possible D gene is TRBD1 (5 bases). CDR3 length: 13 residues. Trimming cost V 9 bases and J 2 bases, with 9 bases left between them. Germline V gene lookup returns CDR1 KGHDR and CDR2 SFDVKD. The CDR3: CATSTGNTGELFF. In DNA, the CDR3 is TGTGCCACCTCAACAGGAAACACCGGGGAGCTGTTTTTT.

This clonotype appeared many times. The rearrangement uses TRBV4-3 and TRBJ2-7; the D is unclear. Trimming removed 0 bases from V and 0 bases from J, with 12 bases in between. CDR3 length equals 16 residues. Germline V gene lookup returns CDR1 LGHNA and CDR2 YSLEER. Here the CDR3 reads CASSQDHGTLSYEQYF. As DNA, the CDR3 is TGCGCCAGCAGCCAAGATCACGGCACGCTCTCCTACGAGCAGTACTTC.

This clonotype showed up just a few times. V is TRBV9 and J is TRBJ2-1; D might be TRBD2 (5 bases). Per the germline V gene, CDR1 is SGDLS and CDR2 is YYNGEE. The ends were cut back, 1 base at V and 0 bases at J, with 8 bases in the middle. The CDR3 is 15 amino acids. This CDR3 reads CASSVIGSSYNEQFF. DNA for the CDR3: TGTGCCAGCAGCGTAATAGGGAGCTCCTACAATGAGCAGTTCTTC. The whole variable domain, filled in from reference TRBV9 and TRBJ2-1, reads DSGVTQTPKHLITATGQRVTLRCSPRSGDLSVYWYQQSLDQGLQFLIQYYNGEERAKGNILERFSAQQFPDLHSELNLSSLELGDSALYFCASSVIGSSYNEQFFGPGTRLTVL.

The chain employs TRBV5-1 and TRBJ1-2; a possible D gene is TRBD1 (6 bases). The CDR3 is 13 residues long. In germline, CDR1 is SGHRS, CDR2 YFSETQ. Trimming pared 3 bases from V and 4 bases from J, leaving 10 bases between. As DNA, the CDR3 is TGCGCCAGCAGCTCGACAGGATCCTATGGCTACACCTTC. Its translation is CASSSTGSYGYTF.

This clonotype was counted many times. The chain links TRBV4-3 to TRBJ1-6; D is perhaps TRBD1 (6 bases). This CDR3 has 13 residues. Trimming removed 0 bases from V and 14 bases from J, with 11 bases in between. Looked up from germline, CDR1 is LGHNA and CDR2 is YSLEER. The CDR3 sequence is CASSQEGGATLHF. CDR3 bases: TGCGCCAGCAGCCAAGAGGGGGGCGCAACCCTCCACTTT.

The V call is TRBV2, the J call TRBJ1-5; 10 bases are a match to TRBD1. V dropped 5 bases and J dropped 6; count of bases not matched to a gene: 7. Germline assignment: CDR1 SNHLY and CDR2 FYNNEI. The CDR3 covers 15 residues. In DNA, the CDR3 is TGTGCCAGCAGTCCGGACAGGGGGTTACGTCAGCCCCAGCATTTT. This gives the protein CASSPDRGLRQPQHF.

V usage is TRBV20-1 and J usage is TRBJ2-3; 10 bases are a match to TRBD2. The length of the CDR3 is 14 residues. J lost 4 bases, V lost 0 bases, and 1 base had no gene match. The germline V gene has CDR1 DFQATT and CDR2 SNEGSKA (reference sequence). The CDR3 is CSARDLAGADTQYF. The CDR3 DNA follows: TGCAGTGCTAGAGATCTAGCGGGGGCAGATACGCAGTATTTT.

This clonotype was seen a handful of times. The genes are TRBV7-9 and TRBJ1-1; D is uncertain. CDR1 SEHNR and CDR2 FQNEAQ come from the germline V gene (reference sequence). The CDR3 has 14 amino acids. Trimming cost V 3 bases and J 0 bases, with 8 bases left between them. The CDR3 DNA reads as TGTGCCAGCAGCTTTGCCAGCATGAACACTGAAGCTTTCTTT. Translated: CASSFASMNTEAFF.

This clonotype was seen ten or more times. The V and J genes are TRBV7-3 and TRBJ1-1, with D tentatively TRBD1 (6 bases). Germline V gene sequence: CDR1 SGHTA, CDR2 FQGTGA. The CDR3 covers 13 residues. The V and J ends lost 5 bases and 8 bases respectively, with 15 bases between them. CDR3 amino acids: CASSPQGSGEAFF. The DNA of the CDR3 is TGTGCCAGCAGCCCGCAGGGGTCGGGCGAAGCTTTCTTT.

This clonotype has more than one count but fewer than ten. This chain joins TRBV18 and TRBJ2-5, with D perhaps matching TRBD1 (6 bases). The CDR3 extends over 13 amino acids. The V end lost 3 bases, the J end lost 5 bases, and 10 bases lay between the germline ends. Germline V CDR1 and CDR2: KGHSH, LQKENI. The DNA for the CDR3 is TGTGCCAGCTCACCGGGGACAACGGAGACCCAGTACTTC. Amino acid sequence: CASSPGTTETQYF.